This T cell receptor beta chain was retrieved from a study of T-cell reconstitution after alpha-beta-depleted transplantation in children. The study's findings and limits: Two months or so post-transplant, alpha-beta T cells reportedly derived from several hundred expanded graft clones. Hyperexpanded clones declined; after one year, newly produced T cells mostly supplied diversity.

CDR3 size: 14 residues. V was pared by 6 bases and J by 0 bases, with 5 bases of the junction left unmatched. In this sample, this clonotype turned up a few times. Antigen specificity is unknown. TCRbeta library preparation incorporated unique molecular identifiers. Each CDR3 protein is one row after TCRdb ran MiXCR on the PCR reads. The data contain some 840,000 distinct CDR3 sequences, 16% of them singletons. The source of this sequence is a male patient younger than 18 who had a stem cell transplant for acute lymphoblastic leukemia, so the T cells may come from the graft donor. J is TRBJ2-7 and V is TRBV12-3 or TRBV12-4; 7 bases are shared with TRBD1. Material: PBMCs, mostly from graft donor cells, obtained 360 days after TCRalphabeta/CD19-depleted stem cell transplant. CDR3 coding DNA: TGTGCCAGCAGCATGGACAGGAGCTCCTACGAGCAGTACTTC. This translates into CASSMDRSSYEQYF.